A selection of T cell receptor beta chains follows, all from one sample in a study of T cell repertoires in cytomegalovirus infection. TCRdb analysed the reads with MiXCR anew, one entry per CDR3 protein. Here the sample spans hundreds of thousands of distinct CDR3 sequences, about 20% being singletons. Input material: CD8+ T cells from PBMCs. All receptors derive from a human donor in good health (CMV status not recorded). Some clones in this sample may be carry-over from other donors' samples. The CDR3 runs from the conserved cysteine through the conserved F or W. Part of the rows lack a size; the others show once, few, many or a class for expanded clones.

CDR3 protein	CDR3 length	clone size	J gene	V gene
CASRPEIGSQPQHF	14	few	TRBJ1-5	TRBV28
CATSSPWNSWEQFF	14	.	TRBJ2-1	TRBV15
CASRTDGNTIYF	12	.	TRBJ1-3	TRBV28
CASSPTLNTGELFF	14	.	TRBJ2-2	TRBV28
CASSYLPGDTEAFF	14	.	TRBJ1-1	TRBV6-5
CSASDREGYYEQYF	14	.	TRBJ2-7	TRBV20-1
CASSLGLSGAYTEAFF	16	many	TRBJ1-1	TRBV7-2
CASSLGINEQFF	12	many	TRBJ2-1	TRBV12-3/TRBV12-4
CSARGSGAVGNEQFF	15	.	TRBJ2-1	TRBV20-1
CAISATGTNEQFF	13	few	TRBJ2-1	TRBV10-3
CASSASGGYTF	11	.	TRBJ1-2	TRBV12-3/TRBV12-4
CATSRWTVTNTQYF	14	.	TRBJ2-3	TRBV15
CASSSYRTQELSYGYTF	17	.	TRBJ1-2	TRBV7-8
CASSLDPGALNGYTF	15	many	TRBJ1-2	TRBV7-8
CASSPIVRYAEAFF	14	few	TRBJ1-1	TRBV27
CASSWTSGGVNEQFF	15	few	TRBJ2-1	TRBV5-1
CASSFTGYNEQFF	13	few	TRBJ2-1	TRBV7-8
CASSTYRDEQYF	12	.	TRBJ2-7	TRBV14
CASSWTGQSSYEQYF	15	many	TRBJ2-7	TRBV28
CASSSREPPSF	11	many	TRBJ2-6	TRBV7-2
CASSLEGYATDTQYF	15	many	TRBJ2-3	TRBV7-2
CASSFGPGQGYEQYF	15	.	TRBJ2-7	TRBV7-9
CASSPRGAGVPGNTIYF	17	few	TRBJ1-3	TRBV28
CASSAAGSANPSGANVLTF	19	.	TRBJ2-6	TRBV28
CASSQVDRGNYEQFF	15	many	TRBJ2-1	TRBV4-1
CASSVRSVDTQYF	13	few	TRBJ2-3	TRBV19
CASSWGQGSQPQHF	14	.	TRBJ1-5	TRBV12-3/TRBV12-4
CASSPAGHRSTDTQYF	16	.	TRBJ2-3	TRBV7-1
CSDRTGNYGYTF	12	.	TRBJ1-2	TRBV29-1
CASSQVWGSYEQYF	14	many	TRBJ2-7	TRBV4-1
CASTRGLAGGYGEQFF	16	.	TRBJ2-1	TRBV7-6
CSVGVGNTEAFF	12	.	TRBJ1-1	TRBV29-1
CASSLVGSGGVSYNEQFF	18	many	TRBJ2-1	TRBV7-9
CATSTDGGGAFYNEQFF	17	.	TRBJ2-1	TRBV15
CASSLSGPEVAGANVLTF	18	few	TRBJ2-6	TRBV28
CASSGSGTGIFEQYF	15	many	TRBJ2-7	TRBV7-9
CASRNPPTGSYGYTF	15	few	TRBJ1-2	TRBV28
CASSLEETGLPSGIETQYF	19	.	TRBJ2-5	TRBV7-9
CASIGAASSGANVLTF	16	.	TRBJ2-6	TRBV2
CASSSLSLAGVVGEQFF	17	few	TRBJ2-1	TRBV28